These 32 T cell receptor beta chains came from one sample sequenced in a study of T cell changes during pregnancy in multiple sclerosis. Only in-frame clones appear in the TCRdb table, and some are missing; sequencing was by immunoSEQ multiplex PCR. Of around 50,000 clones detected, 90% to 95% appear once; the ten largest clones hold around 4.2%. The material sequenced was CD8+ T cells from peripheral blood mononuclear cells, taken in the first trimester of pregnancy. These receptors all come from a female donor with multiple sclerosis, enrolled in a pregnancy study.

The chain combines TRBV19 with TRBJ2-7; 10 bases fit TRBD1. Per germline, CDR1 LNHDA and CDR2 SQIVND (reference sequence). After removal of 5 bases from V and 6 bases from J, the junction contained 4 bases not matched to a gene. The CDR3 totals 13 residues. This CDR3 reads CASSGGTGVEQYF. In DNA, the CDR3 is TGTGCCAGTAGTGGCGGGACAGGGGTCGAGCAGTACTTC.

The J gene is TRBJ2-5, the V gene TRBV6-6, with 8 positions matching TRBD1. Germline CDR1 is MNHNY and CDR2 is SVGAGI (reference sequence). The CDR3 loop spans 14 amino acids. With 0 bases clipped from V and 4 bases from J, the junction kept 1 base outside the gene matches. The CDR3 region has the DNA TGTGCCAGCAGTTACTCGCAGGGGGCAGAGACCCAGTACTTC. Amino acids: CASSYSQGAETQYF.

This chain uses TRBV7-8 with TRBJ2-7; TRBD2 agrees at 8 bases. The junction had 11 bases not matched to a gene; V was cut back by 5 bases and J by 2 bases. The germline V gene has CDR1 SGHVS and CDR2 FQNEAQ. The CDR3 runs to 16 residues. In DNA, the CDR3 is TGTGCCAGCAGCCCCCGCCTCGCTAGCGGGCCCTACGAGCAGTACTTC. It specifies CASSPRLASGPYEQYF.

The chain uses TRBV7-9 and TRBJ1-2; D call uncertain. Trimming left V 4 bases short and J 6 bases short, with 15 bases between. This CDR3 is built from 14 residues. CDR1 is SEHNR, CDR2 FQNEAQ, per germline (reference sequence). The DNA for the CDR3 is TGTGCCAGCAGCTCGGGGTGGCAGGCCGATGGCTACACCTTC. This encodes CASSSGWQADGYTF. Variable domain in full (rest from reference TRBV7-9 and TRBJ1-2): DTGVSQNPRHKITKRGQNVTFRCDPISEHNRLYWYRQTLGQGPEFLTYFQNEAQLEKSRLLSDRFSAERPKGSFSTLEIQRTEQGDSAMYLCASSSGWQADGYTFGSGTRLTVV.

The rearrangement links TRBV6-1 to TRBJ2-7; a possible D gene is TRBD2 (6 bases). The length of the CDR3 is 17 residues. The V and J ends lost 2 bases and 1 base respectively, with 18 bases between them. Germline CDR1 reads MNHNS; CDR2 reads SASEGT. The CDR3 DNA follows: TGTGCCAGCAGTGAACCATCCTCTAGCGCTCGATCCTACGAGCAGTACTTC. It specifies CASSEPSSSARSYEQYF.

The chain uses TRBV9 and TRBJ1-2; TRBD1 might be the D (6 bases). Germline loops: CDR1 SGDLS, CDR2 YYNGEE. This CDR3 comprises 15 residues. Trimming cost V 0 bases and J 8 bases, with 17 bases left between them. CDR3 sequence: CASSVVRTAKEGYTF. CDR3 nucleotide sequence: TGTGCCAGCAGCGTAGTCCGGACAGCCAAGGAAGGCTACACCTTC.

The chain uses TRBV2 and TRBJ2-2; D not resolved. The ends were cut back, 8 bases at V and 0 bases at J, with 10 bases in the middle. This CDR3 contains 14 residues. Looked up from germline, CDR1 is SNHLY and CDR2 is FYNNEI. CDR3 region: CASQQFPNTGELFF. In DNA form, the CDR3 reads TGTGCCAGCCAACAATTCCCGAACACCGGGGAGCTGTTTTTT.

This chain links TRBV28 with TRBJ1-5; possible D gene TRBD1, 5 bases. With 5 bases removed from V and 4 bases from J, the gap between germline ends came to 12 bases. The CDR3 is 14 amino acids. Per germline, CDR1 MDHEN and CDR2 SYDVKM. CDR3 amino acids: CASSDLGGNQPQHF. Here the CDR3 DNA reads TGTGCCAGCAGTGATCTGGGGGGAAATCAGCCCCAGCATTTT.

The chain carries TRBV7-6 and TRBJ2-2; TRBD2 might be the D (5 bases). V lost 4 bases and J lost 3, with 18 bases in between. Looked up from germline, CDR1 is SGHVS and CDR2 is FNYEAQ. This CDR3 has 17 residues. The CDR3 nucleotides are TGTGCCAGCAGCTCCTGGACTTTTTACCCGGACACCGGGGAGCTGTTTTTT. It specifies CASSSWTFYPDTGELFF.

CDR3 residues: CASSPRGRGGETQYF. The CDR3 DNA follows: TGTGCCAGCAGTCCCCGTGGCAGGGGAGGGGAGACCCAGTACTTC. The chain couples TRBV27 to TRBJ2-5, with D perhaps TRBD2 (7 bases). CDR1 MNHEY and CDR2 SMNVEV come from the germline V gene (reference sequence). CDR3 length: 15 amino acids. Deletions cut 5 bases from V and 5 bases from J, with 18 bases between.

In its sample, this clone was seen once. J is TRBJ1-1 and V is TRBV6-6; D is undetermined. The CDR3 has 13 residues. Germline CDR1 is MNHNY and CDR2 is SVGAGI (reference sequence). Trimming shortened V by 4 bases and J by 5 bases, and 11 bases separated the two germline ends. As DNA, the CDR3 is TGTGCCAGCAGTTCCCGGACTGGAACTGAAGCTTTCTTT. This gives the protein CASSSRTGTEAFF.

The V call is TRBV27, the J call TRBJ2-7, with 8 bases matching TRBD2. This CDR3 has 14 residues. With 6 bases clipped from V and 5 bases from J, the junction kept 9 bases outside the gene matches. Looked up from germline, CDR1 is MNHEY and CDR2 is SMNVEV (reference sequence). The chain's CDR3 is CASRPGTSLHEQYF. Written as DNA, the CDR3 is TGTGCCAGCAGGCCTGGGACTAGTCTCCACGAGCAGTACTTC.

This clone appeared a single time. This chain joins TRBV9 and TRBJ2-3; 14 nucleotides line up with TRBD2. CDR1 is SGDLS and CDR2 is YYNGEE in the germline V gene. J gave up 2 bases and V 6 bases, and 8 bases lay outside the gene matches. The CDR3 runs 17 residues. In DNA form, the CDR3 reads TGTGCCAGCAACTCACCGGGACTAGCGGGGGTCACAGATACGCAGTATTTT. As protein: CASNSPGLAGVTDTQYF.

This chain links TRBV30 with TRBJ2-2; D gene ambiguous. The CDR3 is 13 residues long. V lost 5 bases and J 2 bases, leaving 9 bases between the germline ends. The germline V gene encodes CDR1 GTSNPN and CDR2 SVGIG (reference sequence). The CDR3 is CAWDSLNTGELFF. DNA for the CDR3: TGTGCCTGGGACTCGCTAAACACCGGGGAGCTGTTTTTT.

V and J are TRBV20-1 and TRBJ2-1; D not resolved. The CDR3 is 11 amino acids. Trimming took 2 bases from V and 9 from J, leaving 8 bases between them. CDR1 is DFQATT, CDR2 SNEGSKA, per germline (reference sequence). The CDR3 DNA is TGCAGTGCTAGATCGGGTGTTGAGCAGTTCTTC. This encodes CSARSGVEQFF.

The chain is built from TRBV9 and TRBJ2-2, with 9 bases aligning to TRBD1. Germline V gene data show CDR1 as SGDLS and CDR2 as YYNGEE. The V and J ends lost 3 bases and 2 bases, in that order; junction bases with no gene match: 8. The CDR3 has 17 residues. CDR3 region: CASSEPRDRVNTGELFF. The CDR3 bases are TGTGCCAGCAGCGAGCCACGGGACAGGGTAAACACCGGGGAGCTGTTTTTT.

The chain has TRBV4-1 and TRBJ1-4, with D hard to call. V was trimmed by 4 bases and J by 2 bases, leaving 14 bases between them. Germline V lookup: CDR1 MGHRA, CDR2 YSYEKL. The CDR3 contains 16 residues. CDR3 DNA: TGCGCCAGCAGCCGCCGTGAACAGACCACTAATGAAAAACTGTTTTTT. Residues: CASSRREQTTNEKLFF.

This clone was detected only a few times. This sequence joins TRBV7-6 and TRBJ1-3; 8 bases align to TRBD1. Trimming cost V 6 bases and J 4 bases; bases outside gene matches: 5. The CDR3 is 14 amino acids. Germline CDR1 SGHVS, CDR2 FNYEAQ. The CDR3 DNA reads as TGTGCCAGCAGGGACCGGGACAGGGGAAACACCATATATTTT. The encoded protein is CASRDRDRGNTIYF.

This sequence joins TRBV4-1 and TRBJ2-2; unclear D gene. CDR3 length: 14 amino acids. Trimming pared 10 bases from V and 1 base from J, leaving 13 bases between. CDR1 is MGHRA and CDR2 is YSYEKL in the germline V gene. The CDR3 here is CAISPTVNTGELFF. The CDR3 DNA follows: TGCGCCATCTCACCTACAGTGAACACCGGGGAGCTGTTTTTT.

This rearrangement joins TRBV6-5 to TRBJ1-4; no reliable D call. CDR1 and CDR2 (germline): MNHEY, SVGAGI. The CDR3 spans 11 residues. V was shortened by 10 bases and J by 4 bases, with 7 bases between the two germline ends. The CDR3 spells CATGFNEKLFF. The CDR3 DNA is TGTGCCACTGGCTTTAATGAAAAACTGTTTTTT.

V gene TRBV7-6 combines with J gene TRBJ2-1, with 10 bases aligning to TRBD2. CDR3 length: 15 amino acids. The germline gives CDR1 SGHVS, CDR2 FNYEAQ. The J segment lost 8 bases and the V segment lost 4 bases, leaving 8 bases of the junction unmatched. Here the CDR3 reads CASSWGLARDYEQFF. The CDR3 region has the DNA TGTGCCAGCAGCTGGGGACTAGCGCGAGACTATGAGCAGTTCTTC.

The CDR3 region is CASSLVSSGAYNEQFF. As DNA, the CDR3 is TGTGCCAGCAGCTTAGTATCTAGCGGAGCCTACAATGAGCAGTTCTTC. The rearrangement uses TRBV7-3 and TRBJ2-1; TRBD2 aligns across 7 bases. Trimming at V came to 2 bases and at J to 2 bases, leaving 6 bases not matched to a gene. The CDR3 runs 16 residues. The germline V gene encodes CDR1 SGHTA and CDR2 FQGTGA.

The chain joins TRBV4-2 to TRBJ2-1, with TRBD2 as a possible D gene (5 bases). The CDR3 has 16 amino acids. The V and J ends lost 0 bases and 7 bases respectively, with 16 bases between them. The germline V gene has CDR1 LGHNA and CDR2 YNFKEQ. The chain's CDR3 is CASSQDGSAGVNEQFF. The CDR3 DNA is TGTGCCAGCAGCCAAGATGGCAGCGCCGGGGTTAATGAGCAGTTCTTC.

The chain links TRBV6-6 to TRBJ2-3, with D perhaps matching TRBD2 (5 bases). Looked up from germline, CDR1 is MNHNY and CDR2 is SVGAGI (reference sequence). The length of the CDR3 is 15 residues. Trimming removed 6 bases from V and 1 base from J, with 14 bases in between. For the CDR3, the DNA is TGTGCCAGCAGAAGAGGAAGCGGCCGCACAGATACGCAGTATTTT. This sequence encodes CASRRGSGRTDTQYF.

This chain joins TRBV27 and TRBJ2-7; D gene uncertain. The CDR3 has 13 amino acids. Trimming took 5 bases from V and 3 from J, leaving 11 bases between them. Germline V lookup: CDR1 MNHEY, CDR2 SMNVEV (reference sequence). This CDR3 is CASSTAVSYEQYF. The CDR3 region has the DNA TGTGCCAGCAGTACCGCGGTTAGCTACGAGCAGTACTTC.

The chain links TRBV7-9 to TRBJ1-1; D remains ambiguous. CDR1 is SEHNR and CDR2 is FQNEAQ in the germline V gene (reference sequence). The CDR3 runs to 14 residues. The V end was cut by 5 bases, the J end by 9 bases, with 19 bases between. DNA for the CDR3: TGTGCCAGCAGCGCCATCCCGGGTCTAGAGAAAGCTTTCTTT. Its protein product is CASSAIPGLEKAFF.

The CDR3, as DNA: TGCAGCGTTGAAGTCAATAGCGGGAAAACTTCCCCTGAGCAGTTCTTC. Translation: CSVEVNSGKTSPEQFF. The V call is TRBV29-1, the J call TRBJ2-1, with TRBD2 matching over 8 bases. V shed 1 base, J shed 9 bases, and the junction held 14 bases outside the gene matches. Germline V gene data show CDR1 as SQVTM and CDR2 as ANQGSEA. The CDR3 has 16 amino acids.

The chain links TRBV27 to TRBJ2-1; the match to TRBD2 covers 10 bases. Germline lookup yields CDR1 MNHEY and CDR2 SMNVEV (reference sequence). This CDR3 spans 15 amino acids. After removal of 4 bases from V and 9 bases from J, the junction contained 9 bases not matched to a gene. The chain's CDR3 is CASSWLAGVVGEQFF. CDR3 nucleotides: TGTGCCAGCAGTTGGCTAGCGGGAGTGGTCGGTGAGCAGTTCTTC.

The V gene is TRBV7-9, the J gene TRBJ2-7; D not certain. Germline V gene lookup returns CDR1 SEHNR and CDR2 FQNEAQ (reference sequence). This CDR3 has 12 amino acids. The V and J ends lost 4 bases and 6 bases respectively, with 10 bases between them. The CDR3 spells CASSSGSVEQYF. In nucleotides, the CDR3 is TGTGCCAGCAGCTCGGGTTCCGTCGAGCAGTACTTC.

There are a few counts of this clone. The V and J genes are TRBV7-9 and TRBJ2-1; D ambiguous. CDR3 length equals 13 residues. The V and J ends lost 5 bases and 10 bases respectively, with 15 bases between them. CDR1 SEHNR and CDR2 FQNEAQ come from the germline V gene (reference sequence). CDR3 coding DNA: TGTGCCAGCAGCCACCCCCTGAGGAACGAGCAGTTCTTC. Its protein product is CASSHPLRNEQFF.

The chain joins TRBV6-5 to TRBJ2-5, with 10 bases that match TRBD1. V gave up 4 bases and J gave up 0 bases; unmatched junction bases: 5. Germline values: CDR1 MNHEY, CDR2 SVGAGI. The CDR3 covers 16 residues. This CDR3 is CASSLATGGNQETQYF. The DNA for the CDR3 is TGTGCCAGCAGTTTGGCGACAGGGGGCAACCAAGAGACCCAGTACTTC.

The chain recombines TRBV19 with TRBJ2-7, with D possibly TRBD1 on 6 matching bases. There are 14 residues in the CDR3. Deletions cut 4 bases from V and 3 bases from J, with 13 bases between. CDR1 and CDR2 (germline): LNHDA, SQIVND (reference sequence). The CDR3 DNA reads TGTGCCAGTAGTACGGACAGCAAAATCTACGAGCAGTACTTC. This codes for CASSTDSKIYEQYF.